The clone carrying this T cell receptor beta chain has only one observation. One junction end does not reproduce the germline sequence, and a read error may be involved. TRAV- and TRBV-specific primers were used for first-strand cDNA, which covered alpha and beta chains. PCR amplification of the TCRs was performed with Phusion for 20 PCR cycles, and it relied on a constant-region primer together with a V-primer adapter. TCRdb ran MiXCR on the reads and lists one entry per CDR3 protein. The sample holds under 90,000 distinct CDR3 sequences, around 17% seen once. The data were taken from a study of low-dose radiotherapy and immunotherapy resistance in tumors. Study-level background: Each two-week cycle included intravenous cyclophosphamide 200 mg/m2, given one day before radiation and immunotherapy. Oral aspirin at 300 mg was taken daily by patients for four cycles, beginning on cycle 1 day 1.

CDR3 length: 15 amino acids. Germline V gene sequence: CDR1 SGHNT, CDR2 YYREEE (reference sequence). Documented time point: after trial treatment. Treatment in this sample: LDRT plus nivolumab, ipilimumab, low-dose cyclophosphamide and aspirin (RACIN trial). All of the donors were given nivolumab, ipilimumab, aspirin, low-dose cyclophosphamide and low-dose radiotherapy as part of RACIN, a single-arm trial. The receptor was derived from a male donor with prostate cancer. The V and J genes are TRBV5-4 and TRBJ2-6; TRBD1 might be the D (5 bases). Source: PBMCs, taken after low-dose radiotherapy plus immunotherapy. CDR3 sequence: CASSLACSGANVLSF. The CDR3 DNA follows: TGTGCCAGCAGCTTGGCCTGCTCTGGGGCCAACGTCCTGAGTTTC.